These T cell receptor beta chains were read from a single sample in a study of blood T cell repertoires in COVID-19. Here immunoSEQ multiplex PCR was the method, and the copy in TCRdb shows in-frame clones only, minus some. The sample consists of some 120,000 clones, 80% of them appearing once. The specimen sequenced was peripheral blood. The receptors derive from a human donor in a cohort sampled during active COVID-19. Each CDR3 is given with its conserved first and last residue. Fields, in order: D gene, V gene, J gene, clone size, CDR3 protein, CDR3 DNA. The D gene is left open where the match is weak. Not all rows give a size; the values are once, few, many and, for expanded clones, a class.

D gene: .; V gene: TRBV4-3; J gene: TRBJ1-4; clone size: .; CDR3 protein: CASSQDRGTASNEKLFF; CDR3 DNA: TGCGCCAGCAGCCAAGATAGGGGAACAGCCTCTAATGAAAAACTGTTTTTT
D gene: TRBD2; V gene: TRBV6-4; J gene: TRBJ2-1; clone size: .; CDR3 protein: CASRSGSGEFNEQFF; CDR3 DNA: TGTGCCAGCAGGAGTGGGAGCGGGGAATTCAATGAGCAGTTCTTC
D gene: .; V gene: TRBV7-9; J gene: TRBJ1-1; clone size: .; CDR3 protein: CASSPRGEDTEAFF; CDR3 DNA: TGTGCCAGCAGCCCCAGGGGTGAGGACACTGAAGCTTTCTTT
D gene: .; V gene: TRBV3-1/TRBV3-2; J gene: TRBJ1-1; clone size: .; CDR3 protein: CASSQEGRGGNTEAFF; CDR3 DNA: TGTGCCAGCAGCCAAGAAGGGCGCGGGGGGAACACTGAAGCTTTCTTT
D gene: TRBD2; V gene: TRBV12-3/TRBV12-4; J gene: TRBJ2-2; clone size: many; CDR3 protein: CASKRSGAGELFF; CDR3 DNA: TGTGCCAGCAAACGGAGCGGGGCCGGGGAGCTGTTTTTT
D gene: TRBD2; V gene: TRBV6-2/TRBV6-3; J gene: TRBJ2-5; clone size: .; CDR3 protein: CASSSTALAPVVGGETQYF; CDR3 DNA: TGTGCCAGCAGTTCCACGGCATTAGCGCCTGTCGTCGGGGGGGAGACCCAGTACTTC
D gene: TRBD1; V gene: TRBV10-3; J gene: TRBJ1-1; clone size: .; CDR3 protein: CAILDRGNTEAFF; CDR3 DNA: TGTGCCATCCTCGACAGGGGGAACACTGAAGCTTTCTTT
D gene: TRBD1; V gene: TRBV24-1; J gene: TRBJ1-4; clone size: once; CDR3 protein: CATSDQTGANEKLFF; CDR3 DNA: TGTGCCACCAGTGATCAGACAGGGGCTAATGAAAAACTGTTTTTT
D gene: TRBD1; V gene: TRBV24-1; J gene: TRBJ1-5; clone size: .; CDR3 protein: CATSDHGQGAYQPQHF; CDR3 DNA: TGTGCCACCAGTGACCACGGACAGGGGGCTTATCAGCCCCAGCATTTT
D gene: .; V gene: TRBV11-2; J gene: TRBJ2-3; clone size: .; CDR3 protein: CASSLVNYRSTDTQYF; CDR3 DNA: TGTGCCAGCAGCTTAGTAAACTACCGGTCGACAGATACGCAGTATTTT
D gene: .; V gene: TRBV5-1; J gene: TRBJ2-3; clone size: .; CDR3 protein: CASSLDSWTDTQYF; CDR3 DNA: TGCGCCAGCAGCTTGGACAGCTGGACAGATACGCAGTATTTT
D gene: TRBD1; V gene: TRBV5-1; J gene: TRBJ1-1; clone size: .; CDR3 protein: CASSMLRGTGTEAFF; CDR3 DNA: TGCGCCAGCTCCATGCTCAGGGGGACCGGGACTGAAGCTTTCTTT
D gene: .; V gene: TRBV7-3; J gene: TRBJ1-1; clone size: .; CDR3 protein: CASSLEQNTEAFF; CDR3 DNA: TGTGCCAGCAGCTTAGAACAGAACACTGAAGCTTTCTTT
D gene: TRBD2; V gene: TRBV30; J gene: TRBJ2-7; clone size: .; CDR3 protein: CAWRLAGDISHEQYF; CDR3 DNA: TGTGCCTGGAGACTAGCGGGAGACATCAGCCACGAGCAGTACTTC
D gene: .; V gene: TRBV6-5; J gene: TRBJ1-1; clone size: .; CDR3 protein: CASSSYTEAFF; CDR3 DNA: TGTGCCAGCAGTTCGTATACTGAAGCTTTCTTT
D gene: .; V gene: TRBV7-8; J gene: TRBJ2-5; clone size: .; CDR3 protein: CASSLSRSETQYF; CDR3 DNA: TGTGCCAGCAGCTTATCCCGAAGCGAGACCCAGTACTTC
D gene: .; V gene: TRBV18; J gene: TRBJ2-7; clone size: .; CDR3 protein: CASSPINGGGEQYF; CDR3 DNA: TGTGCCAGCTCACCAATTAACGGGGGAGGCGAGCAGTACTTC
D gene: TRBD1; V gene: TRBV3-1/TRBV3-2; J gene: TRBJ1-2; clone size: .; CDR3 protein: CARTPGQRYYGYTF; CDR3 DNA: TGTGCCAGAACACCGGGACAGAGATACTATGGCTACACCTTC
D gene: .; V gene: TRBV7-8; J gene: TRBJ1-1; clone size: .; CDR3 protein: CASQGFLNTEAFF; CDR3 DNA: TGTGCCAGCCAGGGTTTTCTGAACACTGAAGCTTTCTTT
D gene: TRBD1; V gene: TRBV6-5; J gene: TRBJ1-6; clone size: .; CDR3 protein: CASSRDSHSPLHF; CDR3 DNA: TGTGCCAGTAGCAGGGACAGCCATTCACCCCTCCACTTT
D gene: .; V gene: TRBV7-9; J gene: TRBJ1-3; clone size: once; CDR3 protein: CASSSPMLYELVSGNTIYF; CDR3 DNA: TGTGCCAGCAGCTCCCCCATGCTTTATGAACTCGTCTCTGGAAACACCATATATTTT
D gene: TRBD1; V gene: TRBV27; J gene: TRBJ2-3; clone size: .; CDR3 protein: CASSVLGTGADTQYF; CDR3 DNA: TGTGCCAGCAGTGTCCTGGGGACAGGGGCCGATACGCAGTATTTT
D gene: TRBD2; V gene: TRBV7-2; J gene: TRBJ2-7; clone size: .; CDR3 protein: CASSLAPSGRYEQYF; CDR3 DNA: TGTGCCAGCAGCTTAGCCCCTAGCGGGAGATACGAGCAGTACTTC
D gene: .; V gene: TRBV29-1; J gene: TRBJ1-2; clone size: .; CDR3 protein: CSVARDTQNYGYTF; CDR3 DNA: TGCAGCGTCGCTAGGGACACCCAGAACTATGGCTACACCTTC
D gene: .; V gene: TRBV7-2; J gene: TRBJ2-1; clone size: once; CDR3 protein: CASSATGVIGQFF; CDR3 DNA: TGTGCCAGCAGCGCAACCGGGGTTATAGGGCAGTTCTTC
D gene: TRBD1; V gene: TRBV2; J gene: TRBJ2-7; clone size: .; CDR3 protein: CASNRDRASEQYF; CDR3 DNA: TGTGCCAGCAACCGGGACAGGGCCTCCGAGCAGTACTTC
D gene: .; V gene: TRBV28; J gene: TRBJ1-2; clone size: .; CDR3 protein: CASRGANYGYTF; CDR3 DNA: TGTGCCAGCAGGGGGGCGAACTATGGCTACACCTTC
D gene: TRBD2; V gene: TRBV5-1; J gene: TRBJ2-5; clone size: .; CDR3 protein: CASSWGLARETQYF; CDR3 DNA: TGCGCCAGCAGCTGGGGACTAGCCCGGGAGACCCAGTACTTC